The source of this T cell receptor (beta chain) is a study of T-cell memory formation after mild COVID-19. Study-level findings and limits: Contracting CD4+ clones lay largely in CM and EM, with CD8+ ones residing in EMRA. Clones contracting across day 15 to 85 had a balanced CD4/CD8 profile; later expanding clones leaned CD4+. The finding that pre-infection memory included some responding clones suggested that cross-reactive memory joined.

This clonotype was observed a few times. Its cognate antigen is unknown. Sample barcodes and UMIs were carried by the TCR alpha and TCR beta cDNA libraries that 5'RACE generated with constant-segment primers. From the 5' RACE reads, TCRdb called clonotypes with MiXCR, one entry per CDR3 protein. Here the sample spans 380,000 or so distinct CDR3 sequences, roughly an eighth being singletons. Germline CDR1 SNHLY, CDR2 FYNNEI. This CDR3 has 16 amino acids. With 2 bases removed from V and 6 bases from J, the gap between germline ends came to 18 bases. The rearrangement joins TRBV2 to TRBJ2-3; D is ambiguous. Sequencing used PBMCs or a T cell subset sorted from them (not recorded which). This receptor was obtained from a young man who had mild COVID-19 (a few samples of this study predate the infection). Cell type and time point are not known. The CDR3 DNA sequence: TGTGCCAGCAGTGAAAACCCCGAACGGTGGGTCGATACGCAGTATTTT. It translates to CASSENPERWVDTQYF.